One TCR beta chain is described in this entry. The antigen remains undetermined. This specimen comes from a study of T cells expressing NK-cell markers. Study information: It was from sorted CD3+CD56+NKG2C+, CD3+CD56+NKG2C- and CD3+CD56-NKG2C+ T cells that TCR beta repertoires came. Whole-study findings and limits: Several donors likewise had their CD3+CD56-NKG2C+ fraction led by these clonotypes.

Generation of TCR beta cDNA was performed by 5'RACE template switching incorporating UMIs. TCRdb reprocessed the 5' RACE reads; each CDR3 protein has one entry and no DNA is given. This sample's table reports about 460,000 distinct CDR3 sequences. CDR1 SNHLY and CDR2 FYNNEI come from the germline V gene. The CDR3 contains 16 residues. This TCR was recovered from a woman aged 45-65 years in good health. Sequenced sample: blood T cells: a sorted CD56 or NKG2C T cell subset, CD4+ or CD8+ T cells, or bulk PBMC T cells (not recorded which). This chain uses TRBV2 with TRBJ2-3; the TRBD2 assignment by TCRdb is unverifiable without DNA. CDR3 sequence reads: CASSPPLAGATDTQYF.